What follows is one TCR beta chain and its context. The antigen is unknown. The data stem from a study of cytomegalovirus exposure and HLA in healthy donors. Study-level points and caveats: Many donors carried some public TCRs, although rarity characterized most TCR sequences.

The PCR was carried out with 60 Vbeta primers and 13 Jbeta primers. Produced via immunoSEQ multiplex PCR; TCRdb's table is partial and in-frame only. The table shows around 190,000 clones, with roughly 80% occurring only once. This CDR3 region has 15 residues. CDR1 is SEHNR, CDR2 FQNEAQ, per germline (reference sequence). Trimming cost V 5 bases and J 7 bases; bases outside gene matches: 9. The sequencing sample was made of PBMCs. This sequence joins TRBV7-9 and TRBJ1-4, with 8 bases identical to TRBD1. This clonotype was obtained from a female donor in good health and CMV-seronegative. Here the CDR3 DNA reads TGTGCCAGCAGCCCCCTGGGAACAGGGGGTGAAAAACTGTTTTTT. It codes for CASSPLGTGGEKLFF.